This T cell receptor (beta chain) derives from a study of shared clonotypes between healthy human individuals. CD8 cells regarded as naive lacked CD45RO, were positively chosen for CCR7, and omitted terminally differentiated effector memory CD45RA+ cells. The CDR3 covers 13 residues. CDR1 and CDR2 (germline): SQVTM, ANQGSEA. Trimming took 7 bases from V and 3 from J, leaving 16 bases between them. Here immunoSEQ multiplex PCR was the method, and the copy in TCRdb shows in-frame clones only, minus some. Counted here are millions of clones, 85% to 95% occurring once; the ten biggest clones make up roughly 1.8%.

Sequencing was carried out using naive CD8+ T cells from PBMCs. This chain joins TRBV29-1 and TRBJ2-7, with a tentative D call TRBD1 (6 bases). The sequence was collected from a man between 18 and 35 years old in good health. Some clones in this sample may be carry-over from other donors' samples. The CDR3: CSAAPGHNYEQYF. The CDR3, as DNA: TGCAGCGCCGCTCCGGGACATAACTACGAGCAGTACTTC.